This entry describes one TCR beta chain. Its antigen is undetermined. Profiling relied on immunoSEQ multiplex PCR, and the TCRdb table lists in-frame clones only, not all of them. The table lists about 400,000 clones, roughly 85% of them singletons, with approximately 7.8% in the top ten. The data belong to a study of Ad26.COV2.S vaccination and SARS-CoV-2 variants. About the study: Participant was drawn from the COV1001 Ad26.COV2.S trial arm. Study results and limitations: CD8+ and CD4+ T cells specific for spike reportedly responded with substantial breadth after vaccination.

Germline loops: CDR1 SGHTA, CDR2 FQGTGA. This CDR3 has 14 residues. Trimming took 0 bases from V and 4 from J, leaving 9 bases between them. Treatment denoted: about 20 received Ad26.COV2.S at low or high dose, single or two shots; 5 received placebo; per-sample allocation not given. Vaccine and placebo recipients were sampled on day 63 after the first injection. The chain uses TRBV7-3 and TRBJ1-2; D might be TRBD1 (5 bases). The sample consisted of peripheral blood, taken in a trial of Ad26.COV2.S vaccine versus placebo. This sequence originates from a person between 18 and 65 years old who received the Ad26.COV2.S COVID-19 vaccine or a placebo. CDR3 region: CASSLTPGSYGYTF. CDR3 bases: TGTGCCAGCAGCTTAACTCCAGGGAGCTATGGCTACACCTTC.